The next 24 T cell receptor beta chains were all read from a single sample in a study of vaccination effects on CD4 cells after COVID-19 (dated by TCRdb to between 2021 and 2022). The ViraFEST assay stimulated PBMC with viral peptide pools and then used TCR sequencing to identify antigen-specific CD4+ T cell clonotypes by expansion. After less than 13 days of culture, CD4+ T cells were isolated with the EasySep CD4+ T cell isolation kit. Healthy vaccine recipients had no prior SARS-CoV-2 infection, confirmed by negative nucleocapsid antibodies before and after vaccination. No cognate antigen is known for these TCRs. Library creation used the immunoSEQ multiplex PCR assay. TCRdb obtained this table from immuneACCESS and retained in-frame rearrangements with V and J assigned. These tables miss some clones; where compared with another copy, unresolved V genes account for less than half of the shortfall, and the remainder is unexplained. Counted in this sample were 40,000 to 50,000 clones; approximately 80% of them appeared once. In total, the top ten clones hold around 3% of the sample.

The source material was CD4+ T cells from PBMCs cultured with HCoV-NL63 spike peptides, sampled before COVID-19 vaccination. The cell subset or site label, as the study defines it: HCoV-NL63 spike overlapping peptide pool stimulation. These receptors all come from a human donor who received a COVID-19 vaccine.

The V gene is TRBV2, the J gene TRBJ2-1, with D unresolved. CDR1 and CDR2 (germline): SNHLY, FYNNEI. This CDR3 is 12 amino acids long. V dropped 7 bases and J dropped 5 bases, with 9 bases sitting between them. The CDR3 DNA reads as TGTGCCAGCATGTCAGACAACAATGAGCAGTTCTTC. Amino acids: CASMSDNNEQFF.

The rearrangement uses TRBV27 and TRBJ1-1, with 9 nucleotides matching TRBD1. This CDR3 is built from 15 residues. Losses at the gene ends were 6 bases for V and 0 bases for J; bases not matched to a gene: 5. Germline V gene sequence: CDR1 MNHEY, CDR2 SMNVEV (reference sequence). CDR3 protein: CASRERTGVNTEAFF. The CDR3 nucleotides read TGTGCCAGCAGGGAAAGGACAGGGGTGAACACTGAAGCTTTCTTT.

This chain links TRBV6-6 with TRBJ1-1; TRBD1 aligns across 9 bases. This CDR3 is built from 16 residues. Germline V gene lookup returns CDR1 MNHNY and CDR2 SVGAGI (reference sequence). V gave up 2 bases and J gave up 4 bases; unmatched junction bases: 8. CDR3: CASSYALTGGRTEAFF. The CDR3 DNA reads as TGTGCCAGCAGTTACGCACTAACAGGGGGCCGCACTGAAGCTTTCTTT.

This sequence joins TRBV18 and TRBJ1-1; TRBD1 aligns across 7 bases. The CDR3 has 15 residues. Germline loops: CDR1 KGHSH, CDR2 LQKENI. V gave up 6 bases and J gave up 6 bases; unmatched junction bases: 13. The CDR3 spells CASSLNTGEVAEAFF. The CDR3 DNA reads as TGTGCCAGCTCCCTCAACACAGGGGAAGTGGCTGAAGCTTTCTTT.

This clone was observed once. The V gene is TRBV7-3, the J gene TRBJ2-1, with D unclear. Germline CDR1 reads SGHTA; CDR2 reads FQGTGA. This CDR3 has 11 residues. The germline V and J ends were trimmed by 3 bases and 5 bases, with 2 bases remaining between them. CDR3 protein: CASSLNNEQFF. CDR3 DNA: TGTGCCAGCAGCTTGAACAATGAGCAGTTCTTC. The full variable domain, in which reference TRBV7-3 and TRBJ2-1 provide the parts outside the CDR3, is GAGVSQTPSNKVTEKGKYVELRCDPISGHTALYWYRQSLGQGPEFLIYFQGTGAADDSGLPNDRFFAVRPEGSVSTLKIQRTERGDSAVYLCASSLNNEQFFGPGTRLTVL.

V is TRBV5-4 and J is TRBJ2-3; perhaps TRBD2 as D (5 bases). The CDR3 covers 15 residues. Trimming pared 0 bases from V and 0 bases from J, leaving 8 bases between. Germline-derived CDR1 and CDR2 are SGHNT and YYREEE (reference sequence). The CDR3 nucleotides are TGTGCCAGCAGCTTGGTGGCGGGTAGCACAGATACGCAGTATTTT. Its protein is CASSLVAGSTDTQYF.

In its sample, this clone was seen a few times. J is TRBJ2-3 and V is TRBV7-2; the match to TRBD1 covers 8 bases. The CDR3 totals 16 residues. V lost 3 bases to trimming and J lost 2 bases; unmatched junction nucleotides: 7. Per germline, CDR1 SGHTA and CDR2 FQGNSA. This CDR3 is CASSFHGQGDTDTQYF. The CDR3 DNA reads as TGTGCCAGCAGCTTCCATGGACAGGGAGACACAGATACGCAGTATTTT.

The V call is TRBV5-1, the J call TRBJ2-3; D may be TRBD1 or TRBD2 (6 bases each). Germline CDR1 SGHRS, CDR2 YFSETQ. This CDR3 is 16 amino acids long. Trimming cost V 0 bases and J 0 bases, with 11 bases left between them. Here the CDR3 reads CASSLARDKSTDTQYF. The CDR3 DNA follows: TGCGCCAGCAGCTTGGCGCGGGACAAGAGCACAGATACGCAGTATTTT.

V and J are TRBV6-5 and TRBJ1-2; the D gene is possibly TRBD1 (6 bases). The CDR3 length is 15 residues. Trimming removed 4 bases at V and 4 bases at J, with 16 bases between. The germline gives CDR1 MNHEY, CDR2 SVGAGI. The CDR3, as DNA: TGTGCCAGCAGTTTATCGACAGGCGGTTTCTATGGCTACACCTTC. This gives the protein CASSLSTGGFYGYTF.

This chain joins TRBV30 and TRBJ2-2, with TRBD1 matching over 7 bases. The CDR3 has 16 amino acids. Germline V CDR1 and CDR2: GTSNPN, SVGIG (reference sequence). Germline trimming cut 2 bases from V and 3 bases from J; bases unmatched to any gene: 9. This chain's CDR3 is CAWSWRQGGDTGELFF. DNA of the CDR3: TGTGCCTGGAGTTGGCGACAGGGTGGTGACACCGGGGAGCTGTTTTTT.

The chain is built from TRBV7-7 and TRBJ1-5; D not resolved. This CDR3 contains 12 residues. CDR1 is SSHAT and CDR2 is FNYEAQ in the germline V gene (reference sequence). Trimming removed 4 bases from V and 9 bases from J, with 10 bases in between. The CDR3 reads CASSWGVRPQHF. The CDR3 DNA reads TGTGCCAGCAGCTGGGGAGTTCGGCCCCAGCATTTT. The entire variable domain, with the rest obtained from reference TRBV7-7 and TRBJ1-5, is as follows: GAGVSQSPRYKVTKRGQDVTLRCDPISSHATLYWYQQALGQGPEFLTYFNYEAQPDKSGLPSDRFSAERPEGSISTLTIQRTEQRDSAMYRCASSWGVRPQHFGDGTRLSIL.

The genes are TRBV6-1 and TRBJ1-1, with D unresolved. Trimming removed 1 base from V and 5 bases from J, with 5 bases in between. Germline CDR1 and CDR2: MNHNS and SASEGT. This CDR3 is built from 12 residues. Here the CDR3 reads CASSEGWTEAFF. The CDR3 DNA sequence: TGTGCCAGCAGTGAAGGGTGGACTGAAGCTTTCTTT.

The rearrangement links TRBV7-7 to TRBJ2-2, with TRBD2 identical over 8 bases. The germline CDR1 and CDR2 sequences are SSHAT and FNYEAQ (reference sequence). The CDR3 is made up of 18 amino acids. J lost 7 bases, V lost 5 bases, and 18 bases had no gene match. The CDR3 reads CASSPRGSGGLGIGELFF. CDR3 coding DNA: TGTGCCAGCAGCCCCCGTGGGAGCGGGGGCCTTGGTATCGGGGAGCTGTTTTTT.

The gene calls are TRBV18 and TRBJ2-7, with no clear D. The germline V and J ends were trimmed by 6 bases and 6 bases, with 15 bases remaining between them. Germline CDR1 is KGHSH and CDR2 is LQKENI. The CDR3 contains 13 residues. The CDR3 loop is CASSQGPDAEQYV. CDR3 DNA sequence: TGTGCCAGCTCCCAAGGTCCAGATGCCGAGCAGTACGTC.

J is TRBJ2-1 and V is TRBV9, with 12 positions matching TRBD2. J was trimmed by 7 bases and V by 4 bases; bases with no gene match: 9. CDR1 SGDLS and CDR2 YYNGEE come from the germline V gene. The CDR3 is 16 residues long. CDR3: CASSIHLAGGPNEQFF. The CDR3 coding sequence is TGTGCCAGCAGCATACATCTAGCGGGGGGGCCGAATGAGCAGTTCTTC.

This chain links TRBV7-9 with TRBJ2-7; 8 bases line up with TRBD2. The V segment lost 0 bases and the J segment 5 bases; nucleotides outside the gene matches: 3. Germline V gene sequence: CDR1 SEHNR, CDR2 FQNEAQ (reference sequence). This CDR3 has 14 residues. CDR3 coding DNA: TGTGCCAGCAGCTTAGCGGGGACTAGTAACGAGCAGTACGTC. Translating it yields CASSLAGTSNEQYV.

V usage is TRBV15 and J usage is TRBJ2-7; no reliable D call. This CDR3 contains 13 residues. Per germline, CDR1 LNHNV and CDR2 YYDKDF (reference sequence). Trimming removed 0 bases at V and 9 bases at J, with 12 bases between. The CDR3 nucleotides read TGTGCCACCAGCAGAGATTCAACCGGGTCGCAGTACGTC. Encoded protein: CATSRDSTGSQYV.

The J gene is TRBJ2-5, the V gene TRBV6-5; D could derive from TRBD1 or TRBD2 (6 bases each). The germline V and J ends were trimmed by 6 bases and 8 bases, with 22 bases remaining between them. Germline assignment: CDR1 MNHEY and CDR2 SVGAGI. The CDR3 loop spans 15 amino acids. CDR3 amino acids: CASSVTGPAGGTQYF. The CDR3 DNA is TGTGCCAGCAGCGTCACAGGGCCCGCCGGGGGTACCCAGTACTTC.

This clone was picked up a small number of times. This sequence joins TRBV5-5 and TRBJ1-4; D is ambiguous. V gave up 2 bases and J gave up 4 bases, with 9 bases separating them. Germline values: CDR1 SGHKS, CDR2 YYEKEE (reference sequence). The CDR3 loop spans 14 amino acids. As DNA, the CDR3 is TGTGCCAGCAGCTTCATGAGGTTTAATGAAAAACTGTTTTTT. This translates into CASSFMRFNEKLFF.

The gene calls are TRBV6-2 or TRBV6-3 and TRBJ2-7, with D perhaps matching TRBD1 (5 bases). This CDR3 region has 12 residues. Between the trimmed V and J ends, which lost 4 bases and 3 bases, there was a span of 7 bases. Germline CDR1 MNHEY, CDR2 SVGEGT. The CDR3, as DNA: TGTGCCAGCAGTTTCACAGGCTACGAGCAGTACGTC. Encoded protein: CASSFTGYEQYV.

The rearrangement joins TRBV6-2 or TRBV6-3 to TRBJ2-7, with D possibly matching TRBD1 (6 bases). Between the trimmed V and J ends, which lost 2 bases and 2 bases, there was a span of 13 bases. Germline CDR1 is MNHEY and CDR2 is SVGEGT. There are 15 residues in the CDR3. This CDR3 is CASSYPPTGTYEQYV. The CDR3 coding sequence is TGTGCCAGCAGTTACCCCCCGACAGGTACCTACGAGCAGTACGTC.

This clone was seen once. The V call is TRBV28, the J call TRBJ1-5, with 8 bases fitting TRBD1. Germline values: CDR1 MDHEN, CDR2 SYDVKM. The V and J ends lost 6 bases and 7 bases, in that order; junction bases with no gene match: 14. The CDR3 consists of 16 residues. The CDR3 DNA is TGTGCCAGCAGGGCGACGACAGGGGCCTCGTGGCAGCCCCAGCATTTT. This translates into CASRATTGASWQPQHF.

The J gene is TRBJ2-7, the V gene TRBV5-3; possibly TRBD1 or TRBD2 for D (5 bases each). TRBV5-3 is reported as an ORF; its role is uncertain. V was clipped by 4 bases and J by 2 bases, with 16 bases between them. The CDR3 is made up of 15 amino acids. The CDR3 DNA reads TGTGCCAGAAGCAACCGGGACGCCAGGCCCTACGAGCAGTACGTC. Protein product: CARSNRDARPYEQYV.

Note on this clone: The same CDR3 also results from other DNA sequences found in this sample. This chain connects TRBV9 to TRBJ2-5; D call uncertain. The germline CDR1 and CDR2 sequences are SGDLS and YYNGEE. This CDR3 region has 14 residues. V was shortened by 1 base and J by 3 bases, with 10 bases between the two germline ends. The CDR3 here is CASSVSGGKETQYF. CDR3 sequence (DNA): TGTGCCAGCAGCGTATCTGGTGGAAAAGAGACCCAGTACTTC.